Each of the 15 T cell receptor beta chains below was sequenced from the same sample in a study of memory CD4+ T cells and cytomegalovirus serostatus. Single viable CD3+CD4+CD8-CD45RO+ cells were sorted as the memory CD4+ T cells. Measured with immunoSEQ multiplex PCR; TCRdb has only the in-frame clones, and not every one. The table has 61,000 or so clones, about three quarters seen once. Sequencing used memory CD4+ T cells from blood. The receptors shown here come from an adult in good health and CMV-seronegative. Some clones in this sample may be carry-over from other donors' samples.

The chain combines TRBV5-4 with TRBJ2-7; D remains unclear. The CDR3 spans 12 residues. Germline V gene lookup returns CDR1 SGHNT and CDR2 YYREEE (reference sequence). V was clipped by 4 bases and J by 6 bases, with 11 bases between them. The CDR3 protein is CASSIDGREQYF. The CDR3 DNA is TGTGCCAGCAGCATTGACGGACGCGAGCAGTACTTC.

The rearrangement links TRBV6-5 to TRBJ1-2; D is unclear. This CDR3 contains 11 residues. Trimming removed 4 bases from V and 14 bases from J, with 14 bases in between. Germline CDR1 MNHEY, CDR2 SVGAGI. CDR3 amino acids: CASSWGSTKTF. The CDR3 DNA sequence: TGTGCCAGCAGTTGGGGATCGACGAAAACCTTC.

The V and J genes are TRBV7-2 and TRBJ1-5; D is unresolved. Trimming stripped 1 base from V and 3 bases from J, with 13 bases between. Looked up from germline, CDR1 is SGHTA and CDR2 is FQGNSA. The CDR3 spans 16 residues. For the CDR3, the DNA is TGTGCCAGCAGCTTAGGGCCCCTGGGGAACAATCAGCCCCAGCATTTT. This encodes CASSLGPLGNNQPQHF.

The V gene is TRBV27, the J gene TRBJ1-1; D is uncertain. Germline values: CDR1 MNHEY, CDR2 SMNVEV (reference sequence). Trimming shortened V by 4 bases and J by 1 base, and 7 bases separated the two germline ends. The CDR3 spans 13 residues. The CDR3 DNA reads TGTGCCAGCAGTTCAGACAAGAACACTGAAGCTTTCTTT. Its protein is CASSSDKNTEAFF.

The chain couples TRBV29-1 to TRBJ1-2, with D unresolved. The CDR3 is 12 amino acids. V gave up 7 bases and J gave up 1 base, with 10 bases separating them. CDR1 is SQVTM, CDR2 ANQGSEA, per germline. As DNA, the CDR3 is TGCAGCGGCTTGACGGGTAACTATGGCTACACCTTC. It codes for CSGLTGNYGYTF.

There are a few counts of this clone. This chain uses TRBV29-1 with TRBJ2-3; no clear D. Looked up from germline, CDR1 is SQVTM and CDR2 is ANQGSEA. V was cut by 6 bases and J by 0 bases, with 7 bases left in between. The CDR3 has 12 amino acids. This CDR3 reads CSVDPSTDTQYF. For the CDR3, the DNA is TGCAGCGTAGACCCTAGCACAGATACGCAGTATTTT.

DNA of the CDR3: TGTGCCAGCAGCTTGGTGTTGGAGACCCAGTACTTC. Protein product: CASSLVLETQYF. This chain connects TRBV5-5 to TRBJ2-5; D unclear. CDR1 SGHKS and CDR2 YYEKEE come from the germline V gene (reference sequence). The CDR3 length is 12 residues. The V end was cut by 0 bases, the J end by 5 bases, with 5 bases between.

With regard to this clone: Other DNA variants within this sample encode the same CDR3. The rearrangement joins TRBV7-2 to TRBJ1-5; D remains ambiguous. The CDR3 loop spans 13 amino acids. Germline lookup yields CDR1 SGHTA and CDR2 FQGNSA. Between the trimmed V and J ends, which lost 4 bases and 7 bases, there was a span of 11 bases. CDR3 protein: CASSYRGGQPQHF. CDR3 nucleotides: TGTGCCAGCAGCTATCGGGGAGGCCAGCCCCAGCATTTT.

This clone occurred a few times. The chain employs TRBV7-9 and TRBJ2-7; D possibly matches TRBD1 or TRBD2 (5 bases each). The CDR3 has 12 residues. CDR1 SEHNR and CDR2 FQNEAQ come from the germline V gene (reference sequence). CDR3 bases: TGTGGCTGTGGGGACGGATCCTACGAGCAGTACTTC. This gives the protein CGCGDGSYEQYF.

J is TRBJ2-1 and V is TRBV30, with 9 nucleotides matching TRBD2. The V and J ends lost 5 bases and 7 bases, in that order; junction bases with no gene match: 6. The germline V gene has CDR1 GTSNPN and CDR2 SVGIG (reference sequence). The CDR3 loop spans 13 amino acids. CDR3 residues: CAWASGMGNEQFF. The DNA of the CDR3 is TGTGCCTGGGCTAGCGGGATGGGTAATGAGCAGTTCTTC.

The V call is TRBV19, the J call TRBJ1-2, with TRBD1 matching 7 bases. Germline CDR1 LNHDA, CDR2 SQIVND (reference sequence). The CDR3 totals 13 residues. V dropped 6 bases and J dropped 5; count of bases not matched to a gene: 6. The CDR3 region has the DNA TGTGCCAGTAGGCCGGGACAGTTTTATGGCTACACCTTC. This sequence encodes CASRPGQFYGYTF.

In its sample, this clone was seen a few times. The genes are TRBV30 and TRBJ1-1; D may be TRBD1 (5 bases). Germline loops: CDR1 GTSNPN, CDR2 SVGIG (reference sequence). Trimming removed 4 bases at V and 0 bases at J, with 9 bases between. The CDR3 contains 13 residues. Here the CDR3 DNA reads TGTGCCTGGAAGACAGCTATGAACACTGAAGCTTTCTTT. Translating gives CAWKTAMNTEAFF. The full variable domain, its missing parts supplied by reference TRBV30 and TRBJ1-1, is SQTIHQWPATLVQPVGSPLSLECTVEGTSNPNLYWYRQAAGRGLQLLFYSVGIGQISSEVPQNLSASRPQDRQFILSSKKLLLSDSGFYLCAWKTAMNTEAFFGQGTRLTVV.

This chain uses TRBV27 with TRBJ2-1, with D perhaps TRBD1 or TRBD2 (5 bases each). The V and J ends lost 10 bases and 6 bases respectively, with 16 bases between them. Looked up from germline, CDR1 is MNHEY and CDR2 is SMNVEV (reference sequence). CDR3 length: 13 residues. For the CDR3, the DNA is TGTGCCATCGCGAGGGGTATAGTCAATGAGCAGTTCTTC. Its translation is CAIARGIVNEQFF.

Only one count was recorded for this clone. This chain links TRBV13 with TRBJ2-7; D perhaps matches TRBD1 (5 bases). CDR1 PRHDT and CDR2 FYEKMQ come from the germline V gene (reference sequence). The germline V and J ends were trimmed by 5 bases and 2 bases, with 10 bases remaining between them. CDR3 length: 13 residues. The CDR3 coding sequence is TGTGCCAGCAGCCCAGGGATCGCCTACGAGCAGTACTTC. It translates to CASSPGIAYEQYF.

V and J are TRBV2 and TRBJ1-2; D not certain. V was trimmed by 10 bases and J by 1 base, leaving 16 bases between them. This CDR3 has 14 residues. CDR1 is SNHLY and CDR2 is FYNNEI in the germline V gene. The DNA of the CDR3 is TGTGCCACCGCTTACGGACGGGTTAACTATGGCTACACCTTC. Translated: CATAYGRVNYGYTF.